These 9 T cell receptor beta chains share one sample of origin, sequenced in a study of CD8 T cells in ankylosing spondylitis. Findings and caveats of the study: Apparently characteristic of ankylosing spondylitis blood was a TCR beta motif (eight highly homologous variants).

Each CDR3 protein is one row after TCRdb ran MiXCR on the 5' RACE reads. Of approximately 400,000 distinct CDR3 sequences in the sample, roughly 18% were seen once. Antigens for these TCRs are unknown. Input material: blood, either unsorted or a sorted T cell fraction (not recorded which). The receptor set was obtained from a male donor with ankylosing spondylitis.

This clonotype was counted many times. The chain couples TRBV9 to TRBJ2-1; TRBD2 matches at 7 bases. Germline CDR1 is SGDLS and CDR2 is YYNGEE. The CDR3 spans 15 residues. V trimming: 4 bases; J trimming: 10 bases; junction bases outside the gene matches: 14. CDR3 protein: CASSPSLVTSTEQFF. CDR3 sequence (DNA): TGTGCCAGCAGCCCGTCCCTCGTGACTAGCACAGAGCAGTTCTTC.

The genes are TRBV7-8 and TRBJ2-5; no firm D call. V dropped 2 bases and J dropped 5 bases, with 6 bases sitting between them. The CDR3 is made up of 12 amino acids. Looked up from germline, CDR1 is SGHVS and CDR2 is FQNEAQ. CDR3 nucleotides: TGTGCCAGCAGCTTACATTGGGAGACCCAGTACTTC. This codes for CASSLHWETQYF.

The chain joins TRBV6-1 to TRBJ1-2; D is possibly TRBD1 (5 bases). V was pared by 3 bases and J by 8 bases, with 16 bases between. The CDR3 has 14 residues. Germline loops: CDR1 MNHNS, CDR2 SASEGT. This CDR3 reads CASSDWGDRGGYTF. As DNA, the CDR3 is TGTGCCAGCAGTGACTGGGGGGATAGGGGCGGCTACACCTTC.

This clonotype was counted at least ten times. The chain couples TRBV7-2 to TRBJ1-2; D uncertain. CDR3 size: 14 residues. Germline CDR1 is SGHTA and CDR2 is FQGNSA. Trimming left V 2 bases short and J 4 bases short, with 11 bases between. CDR3 DNA sequence: TGTGCCAGCAGCTTAATATTAGGGTCCTATGGCTACACCTTC. Residues: CASSLILGSYGYTF.

This clonotype has just a few counts. The genes are TRBV28 and TRBJ2-7; D remains unclear. This CDR3 has 14 residues. Per germline, CDR1 MDHEN and CDR2 SYDVKM. Trimming pared 4 bases from V and 1 base from J, leaving 11 bases between. The CDR3 DNA reads as TGTGCCAGCAGTTCACACCCCGGGTCCTACGAGCAGTACTTC. Translating it yields CASSSHPGSYEQYF. Combining the CDR3 with reference TRBV28 and TRBJ2-7 gives the whole variable domain DVKVTQSSRYLVKRTGEKVFLECVQDMDHENMFWYRQDPGLGLRLIYFSYDVKMKEKGDIPEGYSVSREKKERFSLILESASTNQTSMYLCASSSHPGSYEQYFGPGTRLTVT.

The chain combines TRBV5-1 with TRBJ2-7, with D maybe TRBD1 (6 bases). Trimming removed 4 bases at V and 4 bases at J, with 12 bases between. This CDR3 spans 13 amino acids. Germline lookup yields CDR1 SGHRS and CDR2 YFSETQ. CDR3 in DNA: TGCGCCAGCAGCCCCCGGGACAATTACGAGCAGTACTTC. Amino acid sequence: CASSPRDNYEQYF.

The V call is TRBV6-2 or TRBV6-3, the J call TRBJ2-1; 10 bases agree with TRBD2. The CDR3 has 15 amino acids. Unmatched junction bases numbered 6, after V lost 6 bases and J lost 4 bases. Germline V gene lookup returns CDR1 MNHEY and CDR2 SVGEGT. For the CDR3, the DNA is TGTGCCAGCAGCGGAGGACTAGCGGTTTACAATGAGCAGTTCTTC. This encodes CASSGGLAVYNEQFF.

The rearrangement joins TRBV5-1 to TRBJ2-2, with a possible D match to TRBD1 (6 bases). The V gene lost 4 bases and the J gene lost 2 bases, with 12 bases spanning the gap. Germline assignment: CDR1 SGHRS and CDR2 YFSETQ. The CDR3 covers 15 residues. The CDR3 DNA sequence: TGCGCCAGCAGCCCTCAGGGACAAAACACCGGGGAGCTGTTTTTT. Translated, it gives CASSPQGQNTGELFF.

This clonotype came up a few times. CDR3 sequence reads: CASSLGAGTEAFF. CDR3 coding DNA: TGTGCCAGCAGCTTAGGGGCAGGCACTGAAGCTTTCTTT. The chain employs TRBV7-2 and TRBJ1-1; D is unclear. The CDR3 sequence is 13 residues long. V was cut by 1 base and J by 4 bases, with 7 bases left in between. Germline CDR1 is SGHTA and CDR2 is FQGNSA.